This T cell receptor beta chain was observed in a study of blood T cell repertoires in COVID-19 (dated by TCRdb to 2019 to 2021). General notes on the study: Samples from collaborators originated in the United States, Italy and Spain and spanned both the acute and convalescent phases of COVID-19. The material from the prospective study consisted of cDNA or gDNA derived from T cells, B-cell-depleted T cells, or PBMCs. Deeply sampled blood TCRbeta repertoires from subjects exposed to, actively infected with, or recovered from COVID-19 were included in the dataset. The repertoires were released in a freely available public database meant as a resource for research on the immune response to SARS-CoV-2. The samples were drawn from two sources: the first 160 participants of the ongoing ImmuneRACE study, and 950 to 1,500 subjects contributed by 6 global collaborators. The sample metadata nearly always contained a de-identified subject ID, COVID-19 status, age in years and sex. Where available, HLA class I and class II types were obtained from metadata supplied by the sample provider rather than from assay-based typing.

Per the germline V gene, ENHRY is the CDR1 and SYGVKD is the CDR2. V is shortened by 4 bases, J by 2 bases, and the region joining them spans 5 bases. From the cysteine through the phenylalanine, the CDR3 covers 12 amino acids. Kept here is only the CDR3 DNA, which spans 36 bases and is read in frame from base 1. As concerns this clone: Which antigen it targets is not known. Per-nucleotide qualities are absent, and no much larger clonotype sits a single base away.

The collaborating institutions used their own protocols to collect whole blood in K2EDTA tubes. Collaborator samples were shipped for TCRbeta analysis as frozen whole blood, isolated PBMCs, or DNA extracted from either sample type. TCRbeta CDR3 regions were amplified from genomic DNA by means of the immunoSEQ Assay, a bias-controlled multiplex PCR. In the source study's methods: Within the assay, amplification of reference gene primers was used to estimate how many nucleated cells each sample contained. Sequence reads were collapsed and filtered to measure the absolute abundance of every unique TCRbeta CDR3 rearrangement. For each sample, productive Simpson clonality was calculated by taking the square root of Simpson's diversity index across productive rearrangements. Held by TCRdb, this immuneACCESS table contains in-frame sequences only and omits some clones. Under half of the omission traces to an unresolved V gene where checked; the cause of the rest is unknown. From that table come the V and J calls and clone size; the DNA was used to work out D and trimming. The sample profile shows some 80,000 clones; 60% to 85% of them were found once. Approximately 5% of the sample is taken by the ten largest.

General findings and caveats noted by the study authors: Clinical and demographic metadata were provided uncurated, with the amount varying by source and participant.

The rearranged chain carries TRBV10-3 and TRBJ1-2; no D gene is confidently identified. The sequence was collected from a woman older than 75 with active or convalescent COVID-19. The sequencing sample was made of peripheral blood. DNA sequence: TGTGCCATCAGTGTCAGAAACTATGGCTACACCTTC. Its product reads: CAISVRNYGYTF.